Listed here are 21 T cell receptor beta chains from one sample, sequenced in a study of shared clonotypes between healthy human individuals. The assay was immunoSEQ multiplex PCR, and TCRdb's table has in-frame clones only and misses some. This table holds roughly 2.5 million clones, approximately 90% found once. Sequences were obtained from naive CD4+ T cells sorted from blood. Subset: CD45RA+ positively selected. These receptors were obtained from a man younger than 35 in good health.

CDR3 protein: CASSYSGGNSGNTIYF. For the CDR3, the DNA is TGTGCCAGCAGTTACTCAGGGGGAAACTCTGGAAACACCATATATTTT. This chain uses TRBV6-6 with TRBJ1-3; a possible D gene is TRBD1 (6 bases). The CDR3 covers 16 residues. Germline CDR1 reads MNHNY; CDR2 reads SVGAGI (reference sequence). With 0 bases removed from V and 0 bases from J, the gap between germline ends came to 9 bases.

This clone appeared once. The gene calls are TRBV5-1 and TRBJ2-2, with D perhaps matching TRBD1 (5 bases). V lost 6 bases and J 4 bases, leaving 13 bases between the germline ends. Germline loops: CDR1 SGHRS, CDR2 YFSETQ. There are 14 residues in the CDR3. CDR3 in amino acids: CASTGHLSTGELFF. For the CDR3, the DNA is TGCGCCAGCACCGGACATCTCAGCACCGGGGAGCTGTTTTTT. The full variable domain, completed using reference TRBV5-1 and TRBJ2-2, is KAGVTQTPRYLIKTRGQQVTLSCSPISGHRSVSWYQQTPGQGLQFLFEYFSETQRNKGNFPGRFSGRQFSNSRSEMNVSTLELGDSALYLCASTGHLSTGELFFGEGSRLTVL.

This clone came up a few times. The chain couples TRBV19 to TRBJ1-1; D remains ambiguous. The V gene's germline CDR1 is LNHDA and CDR2 SQIVND (reference sequence). V lost 4 bases and J 5 bases, leaving 11 bases between the germline ends. This CDR3 region has 13 residues. The CDR3 bases are TGTGCCAGTAGTACCGGGATTCCAACTGAAGCTTTCTTT. It translates to CASSTGIPTEAFF. Together with reference TRBV19 and TRBJ1-1, the CDR3 gives the full variable domain: DGGITQSPKYLFRKEGQNVTLSCEQNLNHDAMYWYRQDPGQGLRLIYYSQIVNDFQKGDIAEGYSVSREKKESFPLTVTSAQKNPTAFYLCASSTGIPTEAFFGQGTRLTVV.

The V gene is TRBV5-8, the J gene TRBJ2-3; the match to TRBD2 covers 13 bases. V shed 4 bases and J 0 bases; nucleotides not matched to a gene: 8. Germline CDR1 is SGHTS and CDR2 is YDEGEE. This CDR3 has 18 amino acids. The CDR3 DNA sequence: TGTGCCAGCAGCCAGGGACTAGCGGGATTCTCTAGCACAGATACGCAGTATTTT. It translates to CASSQGLAGFSSTDTQYF.

The chain has TRBV11-3 and TRBJ2-7, with D unclear. The CDR3 consists of 13 residues. In germline, CDR1 is SGHNT, CDR2 YENEEA. V was clipped by 1 base and J by 6 bases, with 10 bases between them. The CDR3 sequence: CASSLVMAGEQYF. For the CDR3, the DNA is TGTGCCAGCAGCTTAGTGATGGCCGGCGAGCAGTACTTC. The variable domain in full, completed from reference TRBV11-3 and TRBJ2-7, reads EAGVVQSPRYKIIEKKQPVAFWCNPISGHNTLYWYLQNLGQGPELLIRYENEEAVDDSQLPKDRFSAERLKGVDSTLKIQPAELGDSAVYLCASSLVMAGEQYFGPGTRLTVT.

The chain joins TRBV5-1 to TRBJ1-6, with TRBD1 matching over 8 bases. Germline V gene sequence: CDR1 SGHRS, CDR2 YFSETQ. This CDR3 comprises 15 residues. V was pared by 0 bases and J by 10 bases, with 6 bases of the junction left unmatched. CDR3 coding DNA: TGCGCCAGCAGCTTGGCCGGCAGGGGGCGATCACCCCTCCACTTT. Amino acid sequence: CASSLAGRGRSPLHF.

The genes are TRBV28 and TRBJ2-6; a possible D gene is TRBD2 (5 bases). The CDR3 runs 15 residues. CDR1 and CDR2 (germline): MDHEN, SYDVKM. V gave up 7 bases and J gave up 0 bases, with 10 bases separating them. CDR3 sequence (DNA): TGTGCCAGCAAAACGGGGAGCTCTGGGGCCAACGTCCTGACTTTC. Translating gives CASKTGSSGANVLTF.

The J gene is TRBJ1-6, the V gene TRBV2; 7 positions agree with TRBD1. The germline V gene encodes CDR1 SNHLY and CDR2 FYNNEI. The CDR3 length is 16 residues. V gave up 8 bases and J gave up 8 bases; unmatched junction bases: 15. The CDR3 sequence: CASLAWGGGTYSPLHF. The CDR3 coding sequence is TGTGCCAGCCTGGCCTGGGGAGGGGGCACATATTCACCCCTCCACTTT.

V and J are TRBV29-1 and TRBJ2-3, with 11 nucleotides matching TRBD2. The CDR3 totals 14 residues. Germline CDR1 reads SQVTM; CDR2 reads ANQGSEA. V trimming: 6 bases; J trimming: 5 bases; junction bases outside the gene matches: 7. Here the CDR3 DNA reads TGCAGCGTCTTAGCGGGAGGGCCCGGAGATACGCAGTATTTT. Encoded protein: CSVLAGGPGDTQYF.

V usage is TRBV7-3 and J usage is TRBJ2-6, with 7 bases identical to TRBD1. The germline V gene encodes CDR1 SGHTA and CDR2 FQGTGA. This CDR3 is 18 amino acids long. Trimming removed 5 bases from V and 6 bases from J; junction bases left unmatched: 16. The CDR3 nucleotides are TGTGCCAGCAGCACAACGACAGGGAATAAGCGTGAGGCCAACGTCCTGACTTTC. Protein sequence: CASSTTTGNKREANVLTF.

The genes are TRBV5-1 and TRBJ1-2; unclear D gene. CDR1 and CDR2 from the germline V gene are SGHRS and YFSETQ. The CDR3 is made up of 15 amino acids. Trimming stripped 3 bases from V and 2 bases from J, with 14 bases between. CDR3 DNA: TGCGCCAGCAGCTCCTATTCGGCGGGGAACTATGGCTACACCTTC. This translates into CASSSYSAGNYGYTF.

J is TRBJ1-2 and V is TRBV28; 10 bases match TRBD1. This CDR3 contains 19 residues. Per germline, CDR1 MDHEN and CDR2 SYDVKM. The V segment lost 6 bases and the J segment 0 bases; nucleotides outside the gene matches: 16. DNA for the CDR3: TGTGCCAGCAGGCTCGGGACAGGGGTTAGTTATCTGACTAACTATGGCTACACCTTC. The encoded protein is CASRLGTGVSYLTNYGYTF.

About this clone: In the same sample, other DNA sequences code for this CDR3. The rearrangement uses TRBV6-1 and TRBJ2-7, with 10 positions matching TRBD1. Losses at the gene ends were 5 bases for V and 4 bases for J; bases not matched to a gene: 8. This CDR3 comprises 15 residues. The germline V gene has CDR1 MNHNS and CDR2 SASEGT. The CDR3 DNA reads as TGTGCCAGCAGTCTAGCCGGGACAGGGGCATACGAGCAGTACTTC. Its translation: CASSLAGTGAYEQYF.

The V call is TRBV11-1, the J call TRBJ2-7; 12 bases agree with TRBD2. The junction had 4 bases not matched to a gene; V was cut back by 6 bases and J by 1 base. Germline V lookup: CDR1 SGHAT, CDR2 FQDESV (reference sequence). CDR3 size: 15 residues. CDR3 region: CASRLTSGGSYEQYF. The DNA of the CDR3 is TGTGCCAGCAGGCTTACTAGCGGGGGGTCCTACGAGCAGTACTTC. The whole variable domain, remainder taken from reference TRBV11-1 and TRBJ2-7, is EAEVAQSPRYKITEKSQAVAFWCDPISGHATLYWYRQILGQGPELLVQFQDESVVDDSQLPKDRFSAERLKGVDSTLKIQPAELGDSAMYLCASRLTSGGSYEQYFGPGTRLTVT.

This chain connects TRBV6-1 to TRBJ2-5; TRBD1 agrees at 7 bases. This CDR3 region has 15 residues. The ends lost 6 bases at V and 1 base at J; junction bases unmatched: 8. Per germline, CDR1 MNHNS and CDR2 SASEGT. CDR3 in amino acids: CASREMTGTQETQYF. CDR3 DNA sequence: TGTGCCAGCAGGGAAATGACAGGGACCCAAGAGACCCAGTACTTC.

This chain connects TRBV6-5 to TRBJ2-5; 13 bases match TRBD2. This CDR3 has 16 residues. Germline values: CDR1 MNHEY, CDR2 SVGAGI. V was clipped by 4 bases and J by 2 bases; unmatched bases: 4. CDR3 loop: CASSSPGLAGQETQYF. In nucleotides, the CDR3 is TGTGCCAGCAGTTCGCCGGGACTAGCGGGGCAAGAGACCCAGTACTTC.

The J gene is TRBJ1-2, the V gene TRBV18; 10 bases agree with TRBD1. The CDR3 extends over 15 amino acids. Germline V gene lookup returns CDR1 KGHSH and CDR2 LQKENI. V gave up 6 bases and J gave up 7 bases; unmatched junction bases: 11. CDR3 protein: CASSPMPDRGTGYTF. Here the CDR3 DNA reads TGTGCCAGCTCTCCTATGCCGGACAGGGGGACTGGCTACACCTTC.

The rearrangement joins TRBV7-7 to TRBJ1-5; TRBD1 is a possible D gene (5 bases). The CDR3 spans 14 residues. The germline CDR1 and CDR2 sequences are SSHAT and FNYEAQ (reference sequence). The CDR3 is CAPRGKELNQPQHF. As DNA, the CDR3 is TGTGCTCCCCGGGGCAAGGAGCTAAATCAGCCCCAGCATTTT. The variable domain in full, with the rest retrieved from reference TRBV7-7 and TRBJ1-5, is GAGVSQSPRYKVTKRGQDVTLRCDPISSHATLYWYQQALGQGPEFLTYFNYEAQPDKSGLPSDRFSAERPEGSISTLTIQRTEQRDSAMYRCAPRGKELNQPQHFGDGTRLSIL.

V usage is TRBV12-2 and J usage is TRBJ2-7; the table's D gene call, TRBD1, was not cross checked with the DNA. TRBV12-2 is shown as a pseudogene. There are 15 residues in the CDR3. The CDR3 DNA follows: TGTGCAAGTCCCCTAAGGGACAGGGGGTCCTACGAGCAGTACTTC. This sequence encodes CASPLRDRGSYEQYF.

The rearrangement links TRBV30 to TRBJ1-3, with D perhaps matching TRBD1 (6 bases). Looked up from germline, CDR1 is GTSNPN and CDR2 is SVGIG (reference sequence). This CDR3 region has 14 residues. With 3 bases removed from V and 4 bases from J, the gap between germline ends came to 13 bases. CDR3 sequence (DNA): TGTGCCTGGAGGACACAGGGCGGCGGAAACACCATATATTTT. Its protein product is CAWRTQGGGNTIYF.

This sequence joins TRBV19 and TRBJ2-3, with 9 bases lining up with TRBD2. The CDR3 is 14 residues long. Germline V CDR1 and CDR2: LNHDA, SQIVND (reference sequence). The junction had 6 bases not matched to a gene; V was cut back by 6 bases and J by 5 bases. CDR3 protein: CASRLAGDIDTQYF. As DNA, the CDR3 is TGTGCCAGTAGGTTAGCGGGAGATATAGATACGCAGTATTTT.